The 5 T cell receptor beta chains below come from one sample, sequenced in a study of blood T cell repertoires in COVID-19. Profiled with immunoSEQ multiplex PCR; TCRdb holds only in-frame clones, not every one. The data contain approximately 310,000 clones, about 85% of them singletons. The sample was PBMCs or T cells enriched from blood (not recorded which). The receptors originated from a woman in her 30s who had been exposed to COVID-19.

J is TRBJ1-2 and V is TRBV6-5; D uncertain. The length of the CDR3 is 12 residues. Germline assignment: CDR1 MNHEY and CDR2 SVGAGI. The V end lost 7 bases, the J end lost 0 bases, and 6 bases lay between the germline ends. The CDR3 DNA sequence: TGTGCCAGCACTCCTTCTAACTATGGCTACACCTTC. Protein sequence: CASTPSNYGYTF.

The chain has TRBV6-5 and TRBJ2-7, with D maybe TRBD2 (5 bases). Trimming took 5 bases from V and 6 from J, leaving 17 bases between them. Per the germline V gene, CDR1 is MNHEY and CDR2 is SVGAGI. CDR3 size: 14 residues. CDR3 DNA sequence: TGTGCCAGCAGTCCTAACTTGGGGAGTAGCGAGCAGTACTTC. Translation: CASSPNLGSSEQYF.

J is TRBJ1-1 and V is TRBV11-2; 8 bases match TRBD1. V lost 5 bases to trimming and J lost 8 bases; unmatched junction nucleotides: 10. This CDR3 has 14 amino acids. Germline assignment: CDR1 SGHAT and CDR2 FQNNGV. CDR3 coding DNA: TGTGCCAGCAGCCCAGGACAGGGAGATTACGAAGCTTTCTTT. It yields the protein CASSPGQGDYEAFF.

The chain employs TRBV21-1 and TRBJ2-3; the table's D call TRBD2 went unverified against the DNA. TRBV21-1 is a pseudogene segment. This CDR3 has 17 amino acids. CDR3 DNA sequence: TGTGCCAGCAGCACTTCTTTAGCGGGAGTAAAGGCAGATACGCAGTATTTT. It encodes CASSTSLAGVKADTQYF.

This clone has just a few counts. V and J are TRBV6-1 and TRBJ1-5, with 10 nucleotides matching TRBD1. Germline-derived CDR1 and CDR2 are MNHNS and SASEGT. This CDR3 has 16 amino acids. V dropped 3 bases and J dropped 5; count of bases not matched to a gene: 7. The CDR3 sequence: CASSDQDRGGYQPQHF. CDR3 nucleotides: TGTGCCAGCAGTGACCAGGACAGGGGGGGATATCAGCCCCAGCATTTT.